This T cell receptor beta chain was retrieved from a study of early T cells in non-severe SARS-CoV-2 infection. About the research overall: Sequencing of unsorted whole blood was done on bulk RNA, leaving chains unpaired. Study-level results: Reliance on VDJdb matching favored anti-spike CD8 responses; private and CD4 specificities were missed.

Attached unique molecular identifiers marked individual cDNA molecules. TCRdb re-called the 5' RACE reads with MiXCR, one entry per CDR3 protein. The sample holds 55,000 to 70,000 distinct CDR3 sequences; 10% to 15% are singletons and the top ten take approximately 4.8%. With respect to this clonotype: Its antigen is currently unknown.

Per the germline V gene, CDR1 is SGHAT and CDR2 is FQNNGV. The CDR3 runs to 14 residues. V was pared by 0 bases and J by 3 bases, with 8 bases between. The gene calls are TRBV11-2 and TRBJ1-1, with no clear D. This sequence was found in an adult who was a healthcare worker with PCR-confirmed SARS-CoV-2 infection or an uninfected control (not recorded which). What was sequenced was whole blood. The CDR3 region is CASSLEYSHTEAFF. In DNA, the CDR3 is TGTGCCAGCAGCTTAGAATACAGCCACACTGAAGCTTTCTTT.